This section outlines one T cell receptor beta chain sequence together with its context. The data derive from a study of blood T cell repertoires in COVID-19. In the study overall: The samples span acute and convalescent COVID-19 from the United States, Italy and Spain.

As processed by the authors: Amplification with reference gene primers provided the estimates of nucleated cell counts. The assay was immunoSEQ multiplex PCR, and TCRdb's table has in-frame clones only and misses some. That table gives V, J and clone size, and the DNA gave D and trimming. Among roughly 410,000 clones listed, about 89% were seen once. Seattle patients were enrolled during active infection and followed longitudinally. Source material: peripheral blood. The TCR was taken from a woman between 35 and 50 years old with COVID-19, enrolled during active disease.

Written as DNA, the CDR3 is TGTGCCAGCAGCCAAGTAGTGACTAGCTCCGAGCAGTACTTC. As protein: CASSQVVTSSEQYF. This chain joins TRBV3-1 (or the pseudogene TRBV3-2) and TRBJ2-7; 7 bases align to TRBD2. The CDR3 is 14 residues long. J was trimmed by 6 bases and V by 1 base; bases with no gene match: 6. The V gene's germline CDR1 is LGHDT and CDR2 YNNKEL (reference sequence).